Listed here is a single TCR beta chain. A much larger clone is a single base away; this may be a read error. The data derive from a study of blood T cells in healthy people across ages. Then a second PCR, running about 6 to 12 cycles, was carried out with a sample-barcoded 5' primer and a J-beta primer mix. Each CDR3 protein gets one entry after TCRdb re-called the 5' RACE reads with MiXCR. Of 870,000 or so distinct CDR3 sequences listed, less than 35% were seen once; the top ten hold 15% to 20%. The CDR3 spans 15 residues. The germline gives CDR1 ENHRY, CDR2 SYGVKD. The germline V and J ends were trimmed by 5 bases and 5 bases, with 18 bases remaining between them.

The V call is TRBV10-3, the J call TRBJ2-5; D could derive from TRBD1 or TRBD2 (5 bases each). The sequencing input was blood. The receptor was derived from a woman aged 80 or older in good health. The CDR3 nucleotides are TGTGCCATCAGTAAGGACGGGGCAAGACCTGAGACCCAGTACTTC. This codes for CAISKDGARPETQYF.